This T cell receptor beta chain was sequenced during a study of spatial heterogeneity in lung cancer. TCRdb independently ran MiXCR on the 5' RACE reads; one entry per CDR3 protein. This sample carries tens of thousands of distinct CDR3 sequences, almost 5.5% of them seen once, and the ten largest clones take about 24%. Noted time point: blood at routine non-recurrence follow-up after resection. Unsorted tumor, nontumor lung tissue or cryopreserved PBMC supplied the whole RNA. Germline V gene lookup returns CDR1 LGHNA and CDR2 YSLEER. V gave up 5 bases and J gave up 6 bases; unmatched junction bases: 5. This CDR3 contains 13 residues. This clonotype was counted many times.

The sample was PBMCs, taken at follow-up. The TCR was taken from a female donor with early-stage non-small cell lung cancer. This chain joins TRBV4-3 and TRBJ2-3; 7 bases align to TRBD1. The CDR3 sequence is CASSGYRGDTQYF. CDR3 DNA sequence: TGCGCCAGCAGCGGGTACAGGGGCGATACGCAGTATTTT.